This T cell receptor beta chain was sequenced for a study of OX40 agonist ivuxolimab in advanced cancers. Study as a whole: Dose-escalation patients were diagnosed with hepatocellular carcinoma, melanoma, renal cell cancer or head and neck cancer.

As regards this clone: Its antigen is still unknown.

Exclusion applied to patients with autoimmune disease history or systemic immunosuppression. Findings and caveats of the study: The CD4+ and CD8+ T cells in the blood had expanded clonally by week 6 at 0.1 to 3.0 mg/kg. Among T cells, CD8+ cells averaged more expanded clones than CD4+ cells.

Using immunoSEQ multiplex PCR, the repertoire was profiled, and TCRdb retains in-frame clones only, with some absent. The data show approximately 90,000 clones, roughly 90% seen once. This sequence was found in an adult with an advanced solid tumor such as melanoma, head and neck, liver or kidney cancer. The sequenced sample was CD4+ or CD8+ T cells sorted from blood, obtained in a trial of the OX40 agonist ivuxolimab.

The CDR3 nucleotides are TGTGCCAGCAGTCCCGTGACAGGGTATCAGCCCCAGCATTTT. This encodes CASSPVTGYQPQHF. This chain links TRBV6-5 with TRBJ1-5; TRBD1 agrees at 7 bases. This CDR3 contains 14 residues. CDR1 is MNHEY, CDR2 SVGAGI, per germline. Trimming took 5 bases from V and 5 from J; bases not matched to a gene: 6.